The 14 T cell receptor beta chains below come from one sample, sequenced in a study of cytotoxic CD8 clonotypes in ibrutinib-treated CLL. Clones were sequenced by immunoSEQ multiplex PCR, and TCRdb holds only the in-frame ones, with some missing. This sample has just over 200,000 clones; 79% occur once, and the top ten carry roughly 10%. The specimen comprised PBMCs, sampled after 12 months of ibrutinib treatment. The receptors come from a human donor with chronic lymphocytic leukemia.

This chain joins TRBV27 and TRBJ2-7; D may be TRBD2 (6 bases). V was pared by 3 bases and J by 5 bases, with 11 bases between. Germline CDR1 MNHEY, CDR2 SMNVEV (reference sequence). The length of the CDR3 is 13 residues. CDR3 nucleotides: TGTGCCAGCAGTTTTACATGGAGGGACGAGCAGTACTTC. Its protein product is CASSFTWRDEQYF.

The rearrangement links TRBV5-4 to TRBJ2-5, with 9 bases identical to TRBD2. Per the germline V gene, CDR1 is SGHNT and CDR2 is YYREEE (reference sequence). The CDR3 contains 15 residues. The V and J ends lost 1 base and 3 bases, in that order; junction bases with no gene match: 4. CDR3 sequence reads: CASSLLPSGKETQYF. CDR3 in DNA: TGTGCCAGCAGCTTGCTCCCTAGCGGGAAAGAGACCCAGTACTTC.

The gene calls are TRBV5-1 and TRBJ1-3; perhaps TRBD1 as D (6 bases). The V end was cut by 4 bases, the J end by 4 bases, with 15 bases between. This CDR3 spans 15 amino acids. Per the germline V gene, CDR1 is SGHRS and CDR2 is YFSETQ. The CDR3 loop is CASSPPQGTGNTIYF. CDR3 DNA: TGCGCCAGCAGCCCTCCGCAGGGGACCGGAAACACCATATATTTT.

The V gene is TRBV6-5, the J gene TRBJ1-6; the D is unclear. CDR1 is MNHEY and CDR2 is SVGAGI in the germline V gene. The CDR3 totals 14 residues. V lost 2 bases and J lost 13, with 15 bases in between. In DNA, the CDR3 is TGTGCCAGCAGTTACGGCCCCTGGAAGTCGCCCCTCCACTTT. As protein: CASSYGPWKSPLHF.

CDR3 nucleotides: TGTGCCAGCAGTTACTCACTGCAGGCGAACACTGAAGCTTTCTTT. Translated: CASSYSLQANTEAFF. This chain joins TRBV6-5 and TRBJ1-1, with D unclear. CDR3 length equals 15 residues. Trimming removed 0 bases from V and 1 base from J, with 9 bases in between. Germline V gene sequence: CDR1 MNHEY, CDR2 SVGAGI.

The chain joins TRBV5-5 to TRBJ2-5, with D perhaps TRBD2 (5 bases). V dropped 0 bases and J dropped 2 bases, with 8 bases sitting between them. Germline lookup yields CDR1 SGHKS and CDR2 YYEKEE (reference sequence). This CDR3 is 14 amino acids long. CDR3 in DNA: TGTGCCAGCAGCTTGGTGAGGGATCAAGAGACCCAGTACTTC. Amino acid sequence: CASSLVRDQETQYF.

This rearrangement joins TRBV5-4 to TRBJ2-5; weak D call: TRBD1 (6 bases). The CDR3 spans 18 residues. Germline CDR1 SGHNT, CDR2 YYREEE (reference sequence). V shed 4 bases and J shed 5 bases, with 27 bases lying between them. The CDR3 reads CASSPGYRASRAGETQYF. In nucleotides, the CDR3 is TGTGCCAGCAGCCCGGGGTACAGGGCCAGCCGGGCGGGTGAGACCCAGTACTTC.

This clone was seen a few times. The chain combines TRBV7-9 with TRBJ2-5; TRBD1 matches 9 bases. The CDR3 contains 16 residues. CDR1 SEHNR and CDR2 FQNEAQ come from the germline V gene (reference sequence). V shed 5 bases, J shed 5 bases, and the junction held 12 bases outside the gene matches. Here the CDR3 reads CASSPDLTGGLETQYF. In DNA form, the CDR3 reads TGTGCCAGCAGCCCCGACCTCACAGGGGGCCTGGAGACCCAGTACTTC.

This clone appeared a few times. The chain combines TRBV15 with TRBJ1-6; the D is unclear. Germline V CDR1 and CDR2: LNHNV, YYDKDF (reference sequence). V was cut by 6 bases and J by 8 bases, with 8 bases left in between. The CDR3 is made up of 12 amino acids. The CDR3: CATSFPYSPLHF. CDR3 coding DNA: TGTGCCACCAGTTTCCCTTATTCACCCCTCCACTTT.

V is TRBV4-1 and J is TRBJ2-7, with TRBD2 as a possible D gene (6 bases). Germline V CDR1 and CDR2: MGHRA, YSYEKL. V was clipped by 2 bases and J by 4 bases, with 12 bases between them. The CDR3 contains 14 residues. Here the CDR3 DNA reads TGCGCCAGCAGCCAATTACCCGGAGGGTACGAGCAGTACTTC. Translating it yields CASSQLPGGYEQYF.

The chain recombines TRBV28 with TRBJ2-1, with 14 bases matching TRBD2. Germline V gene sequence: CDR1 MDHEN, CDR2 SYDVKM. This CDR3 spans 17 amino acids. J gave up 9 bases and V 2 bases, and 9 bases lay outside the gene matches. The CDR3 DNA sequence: TGTGCCAGCAGTTTAGCGGGACTAGCGGGAGAAGGTGGTGAGCAGTTCTTC. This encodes CASSLAGLAGEGGEQFF.

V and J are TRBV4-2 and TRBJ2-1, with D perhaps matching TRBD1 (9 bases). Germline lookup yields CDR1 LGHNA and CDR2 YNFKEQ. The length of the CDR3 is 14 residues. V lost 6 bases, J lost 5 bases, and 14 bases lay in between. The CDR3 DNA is TGTGCCAGCAGTAGCGGGACAGGGAACAATGAGCAGTTCTTC. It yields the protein CASSSGTGNNEQFF.

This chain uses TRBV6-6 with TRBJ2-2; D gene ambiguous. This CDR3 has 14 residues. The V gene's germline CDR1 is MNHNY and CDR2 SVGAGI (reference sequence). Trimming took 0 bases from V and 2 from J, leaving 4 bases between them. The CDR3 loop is CASSYSSNTGELFF. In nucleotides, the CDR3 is TGTGCCAGCAGTTACTCGTCCAACACCGGGGAGCTGTTTTTT.

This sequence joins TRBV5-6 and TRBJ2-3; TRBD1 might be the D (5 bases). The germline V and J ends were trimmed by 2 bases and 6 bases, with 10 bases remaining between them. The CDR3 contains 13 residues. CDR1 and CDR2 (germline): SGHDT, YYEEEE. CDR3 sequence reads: CASSFQGTDTQYF. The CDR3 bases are TGTGCCAGCAGCTTCCAGGGAACGGATACGCAGTATTTT. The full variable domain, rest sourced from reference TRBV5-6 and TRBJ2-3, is DAGVTQSPTHLIKTRGQQVTLRCSPKSGHDTVSWYQQALGQGPQFIFQYYEEEERQRGNFPDRFSGHQFPNYSSELNVNALLLGDSALYLCASSFQGTDTQYFGPGTRLTVL.